This entry lists 20 T cell receptor beta chains sequenced from one sample in a study of tumor-infiltrating lymphocytes in primary liver carcinoma. The template, roughly 0.45 ug total RNA, yielded TCR beta cDNA made with a constant-region primer. Three rounds of nested multiplex PCR with slightly modified ARM-PCR produced TCR beta libraries. Amplification in the first two PCR rounds was performed using TRBV1-TRBV30 forward primers and a C-beta reverse primer for 10 cycles each. TCRdb recomputed calls from the multiplex PCR reads with MiXCR, one row per CDR3 protein. The sample lists roughly 53,000 distinct CDR3 sequences; about 80% were seen once. Co-extraction of RNA and DNA was performed on about 20-32 mg of unsorted bulk tissue. Input material: liver tumor tissue from sampling region 2. The subset: tumor region T2, inferior pole. The receptors originated from a man aged 35-49 years with primary liver carcinoma and hepatitis B virus infection.

This clonotype occurred once. A much bigger clone sits one base away, suggesting this may be a read error. As the CDR3 is not closed by the conserved phenylalanine or tryptophan, this likely results from a read error. The chain carries TRBV28 and TRBJ1-1, with D possibly being TRBD1 (5 bases). There are 14 residues in the CDR3. From germline, CDR1 is MDHEN and CDR2 SYDVKM. Trimming took 4 bases from V and 6 from J, leaving 15 bases between them. CDR3 in DNA: TGTGCCAGCAGTTCTCAGGGAGAGATAGCTGAAGCTTTCTAT. This encodes CASSSQGEIAEAFY.

As to this clonotype: Germline and junction disagree at one end, which may indicate a read error. This chain uses TRBV12-3 or TRBV12-4 with TRBJ2-2; TRBD2 matches at 9 bases. This CDR3 is built from 16 residues. CDR3 loop: CASSLLAGVVIGELLF. DNA of the CDR3: TGTGCCAGCAGTTTGTTAGCGGGAGTAGTCATCGGGGAGCTGCTTTTT.

In this sample, this clonotype turned up once. This rearrangement joins TRBV14 to TRBJ2-7, with D unclear. CDR3 size: 14 residues. In germline, CDR1 is SGHDN, CDR2 FVKESK. The V gene lost 3 bases and the J gene lost 3 bases, with 12 bases spanning the gap. CDR3 sequence: CASSQTPANYEQYF. The CDR3 DNA follows: TGTGCCAGCAGCCAGACTCCCGCGAACTACGAGCAGTACTTC.

This clonotype was seen a single time. This may be a read error, as it is one base from a much larger clone. The V and J genes are TRBV5-8 and TRBJ2-5, with a tentative D call TRBD1 (7 bases). Trimming took off 3 bases at V and 2 bases at J, with 20 bases between the two ends. Germline CDR1 is SGHTS and CDR2 is YDEGEE. This CDR3 has 17 amino acids. In DNA form, the CDR3 reads TGTGCCAGCAGCTCGTGGCGGGACAGCTTTCTTCAAGAGACCCAGTACTTC. Its translation: CASSSWRDSFLQETQYF.

A single count supports this clonotype. The genes are TRBV29-1 and TRBJ2-3, with unresolved D. The germline V gene encodes CDR1 SQVTM and CDR2 ANQGSEA. The CDR3 sequence is 13 residues long. V was shortened by 6 bases and J by 3 bases, with 13 bases between the two germline ends. CDR3 in DNA: TGCAGCGTCATCGCGGTAGGTACAGATACGCAGTATTTT. This codes for CSVIAVGTDTQYF.

This clonotype came up once. One base away lies a much larger clone, so this may be a sequencing read error. The chain uses TRBV24-1 and TRBJ2-1, with 11 bases matching TRBD2. Looked up from germline, CDR1 is KGHDR and CDR2 is SFDVKD. CDR3 size: 15 residues. V lost 6 bases to trimming and J lost 6 bases; unmatched junction nucleotides: 6. The CDR3 DNA is TGTGCCACCAGTCCACTAGCGGGAGAGTCCAATGAGCAGTTCTTC. This translates into CATSPLAGESNEQFF.

On this clonotype itself: A read error may produce the germline difference seen at one junction end. The chain combines TRBV11-2 with TRBJ2-2; perhaps D is TRBD1 or TRBD2 (5 bases each). Germline V gives CDR1 SGHAT, CDR2 FQNNGV. CDR3 length equals 17 residues. CDR3 protein: CASSLVGTYPGTGELFF. CDR3 bases: TGTGCCAGTAGCTTAGTTGGGACGTACCCAGGGACCGGGGAGCTATTTTTT. The whole variable domain, remainder taken from reference TRBV11-2 and TRBJ2-2, is EAGVAQSPRYKIIEKRQSVAFWCNPISGHATLYWYQQILGQGPKLLIQFQNNGVVDDSQLPKDRFSAERLKGVDSTLKIQPAKLEDSAVYLCASSLVGTYPGTGELFFGEGSRLTVL.

In the case of this clonotype: One junction end disagrees with the germline gene, perhaps due to a read error. The V gene is TRBV29-1, the J gene TRBJ2-3, with 7 bases matching TRBD1. Germline assignment: CDR1 SQVTM and CDR2 ANQGSEA. The CDR3 sequence is 14 residues long. CDR3 sequence reads: CSVQTGSGTDTQYF. In DNA, the CDR3 is TGCAGCGTTCAGACAGGGTCGGGCACAGATACACAGTATTTT.

On this clonotype: One junction end does not reproduce the germline sequence, and a read error may be involved. J is TRBJ1-6 and V is TRBV7-9; no clear D gene. The germline V gene encodes CDR1 SEHNR and CDR2 FQNEAQ (reference sequence). The CDR3 has 15 residues. The CDR3 DNA follows: TGTGCCAGCAACTTAGCCACTGGGTTTCGATCACCCCTAAACTTT. Residues: CASNLATGFRSPLNF. The variable domain in full, with the rest retrieved from reference TRBV7-9 and TRBJ1-6, is DTGVSQNPRHKITKRGQNVTFRCDPISEHNRLYWYRQTLGQGPEFLTYFQNEAQLEKSRLLSDRFSAERPKGSFSTLEIQRTEQGDSAMYLCASNLATGFRSPLNFGNGTRLTVT.

As to this clonotype: Given the absence of the conserved phenylalanine or tryptophan at the CDR3 end, a read error is likely. The chain carries TRBV12-3 or TRBV12-4 and TRBJ2-3, with D maybe TRBD2 (6 bases). The CDR3 runs 15 residues. V lost 5 bases to trimming and J lost 5 bases, with 17 bases between them. The CDR3 is CASSKLVGGEDTQYY. The CDR3 DNA follows: TGTGCCAGCAGTAAACTAGTGGGAGGAGAAGATACGCAGTATTAT.

This clonotype has just a few counts. Possible read error: a much larger clone is one base away. The CDR3 region is CARTQGGEQYF. The CDR3 bases are TGTGCCCGGACCCAGGGAGGGGAGCAGTACTTC. This chain joins TRBV30 and TRBJ2-7; 7 bases are a match to TRBD2. Germline lookup yields CDR1 GTSNPN and CDR2 SVGIG (reference sequence). This CDR3 has 11 amino acids. V trimming: 8 bases; J trimming: 7 bases; junction bases outside the gene matches: 8.

As concerns this clonotype: A single base separates this from a much larger clone, so it may be a read error. The J gene is TRBJ2-5, the V gene TRBV11-2; D remains unclear. Germline CDR1 reads SGHAT; CDR2 reads FQNNGV. The CDR3 loop spans 15 amino acids. This chain's CDR3 is CTSSPVGLVPETQYF. DNA of the CDR3: TGTACCAGCAGCCCCGTCGGGCTAGTCCCAGAGACCCAGTACTTC.

Turning to this clonotype: This sequence may be a read error, since a much larger clone differs from it by one base. The rearrangement links TRBV30 to TRBJ2-7; D may match TRBD1 or TRBD2 (5 bases each). V was pared by 0 bases and J by 7 bases, with 16 bases between. From germline, CDR1 is GTSNPN and CDR2 SVGIG (reference sequence). This CDR3 is 14 amino acids long. CDR3 sequence (DNA): TGTGCCTGGAGTGTGGTGGGGCCTGGGGAGGAGCAGTACTTC. This encodes CAWSVVGPGEEQYF.

Points on this clonotype: A read error may account for a junction end that differs from germline. The chain uses TRBV11-2 and TRBJ2-2; tentatively, D is TRBD1 (5 bases). The CDR3 spans 15 residues. Germline V gives CDR1 SGHAT, CDR2 FQNNGV. Here the CDR3 reads CASNLLRADTEELFF. The CDR3 nucleotides read TGTGCCAGCAACTTACTCAGGGCGGACACCGAGGAGCTGTTTTTT.

On this clonotype: At one end the junction does not follow the germline gene, possibly because of a read error. V usage is TRBV28 and J usage is TRBJ2-1, with 7 bases aligning to TRBD2. The CDR3 runs 14 residues. Germline V gene lookup returns CDR1 MDHEN and CDR2 SYDVKM. The CDR3 bases are TGTGCCAGCAGTTCCCGGACTAGTTACGATGAGCAGCTCTTC. It translates to CASSSRTSYDEQLF.

The chain combines TRBV4-2 with TRBJ2-1, with D unresolved. The germline V gene encodes CDR1 LGHNA and CDR2 YNFKEQ. The CDR3 sequence is 14 residues long. Between the trimmed V and J ends, which lost 1 base and 8 bases, there was a span of 12 bases. The CDR3: CASSQAEPGDEQFF. CDR3 coding DNA: TGTGCCAGCAGCCAAGCGGAACCCGGTGATGAGCAGTTCTTC.

The V gene is TRBV4-2, the J gene TRBJ1-1, with 8 bases aligning to TRBD1. V lost 9 bases to trimming and J lost 2 bases; unmatched junction nucleotides: 20. CDR1 LGHNA and CDR2 YNFKEQ come from the germline V gene. This CDR3 is built from 18 residues. The CDR3 DNA is TGTGCCAGTAGCACTCACCGGGACAGGAAAATTTTCAACACTGAAGCTTTCTTT. Translation: CASSTHRDRKIFNTEAFF.

To note about this clonotype: At one of its ends the junction is not consistent with the germline gene, which may arise from a read error. The chain carries TRBV6-6 and TRBJ2-2; D may match TRBD1 or TRBD2 (5 bases each). CDR1 is MNHNY and CDR2 is SVGAGI in the germline V gene (reference sequence). The CDR3 is made up of 16 amino acids. CDR3 sequence reads: CASSPGPISDTGELLF. DNA of the CDR3: TGTGCCAGCAGTCCCGGGCCCATTTCGGACACCGGGGAGCTGTTATTT.

The chain carries TRBV12-5 and TRBJ2-1; D is uncertain. Looked up from germline, CDR1 is LGHNT and CDR2 is FRNRAP. The CDR3 runs 12 residues. The V end was cut by 7 bases, the J end by 5 bases, with 9 bases between. This CDR3 is CASDTGDNEQFF. For the CDR3, the DNA is TGTGCTAGTGACACCGGCGACAATGAGCAGTTCTTC. Full variable domain (missing parts from reference TRBV12-5 and TRBJ2-1): DARVTQTPRHKVTEMGQEVTMRCQPILGHNTVFWYRQTMMQGLELLAYFRNRAPLDDSGMPKDRFSAEMPDATLATLKIQPSEPRDSAVYFCASDTGDNEQFFGPGTRLTVL.

This sequence joins TRBV12-3 or TRBV12-4 and TRBJ2-2; no reliable D call. The CDR3 extends over 14 amino acids. The V end was cut by 6 bases, the J end by 14 bases, with 22 bases between. CDR3 coding DNA: TGTGCCAGCAGCCGACCAGGACCCACCGTGGAACTGTTTTTT. Protein sequence: CASSRPGPTVELFF.